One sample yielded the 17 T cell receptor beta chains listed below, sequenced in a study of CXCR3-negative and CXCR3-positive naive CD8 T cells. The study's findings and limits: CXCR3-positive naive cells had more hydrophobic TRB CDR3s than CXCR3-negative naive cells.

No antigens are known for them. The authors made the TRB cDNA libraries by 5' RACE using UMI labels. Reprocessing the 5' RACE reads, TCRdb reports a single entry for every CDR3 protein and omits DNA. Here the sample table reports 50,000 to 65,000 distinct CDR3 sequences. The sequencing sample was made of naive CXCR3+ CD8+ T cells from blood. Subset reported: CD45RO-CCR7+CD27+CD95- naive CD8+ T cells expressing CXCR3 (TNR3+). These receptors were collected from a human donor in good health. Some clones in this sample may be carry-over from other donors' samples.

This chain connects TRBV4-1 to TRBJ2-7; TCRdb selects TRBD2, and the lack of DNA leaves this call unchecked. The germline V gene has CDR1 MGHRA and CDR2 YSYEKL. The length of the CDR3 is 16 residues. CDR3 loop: CASSQVPEGPNYEQYF.

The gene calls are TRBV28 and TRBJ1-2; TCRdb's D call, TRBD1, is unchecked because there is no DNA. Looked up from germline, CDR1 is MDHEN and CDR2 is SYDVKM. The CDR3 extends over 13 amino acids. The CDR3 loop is CASSPGTGVGYTF.

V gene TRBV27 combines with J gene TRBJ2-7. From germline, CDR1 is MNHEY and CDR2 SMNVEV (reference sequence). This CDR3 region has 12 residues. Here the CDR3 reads CASSPYNDEQYF.

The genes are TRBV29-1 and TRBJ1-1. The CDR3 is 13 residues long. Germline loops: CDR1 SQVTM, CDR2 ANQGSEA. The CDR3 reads CSVEGRGSFEAFF.

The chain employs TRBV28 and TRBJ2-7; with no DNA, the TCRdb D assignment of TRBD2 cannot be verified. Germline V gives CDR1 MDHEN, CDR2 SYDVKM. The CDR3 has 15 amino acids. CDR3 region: CASSFGTSVTYEQYF.

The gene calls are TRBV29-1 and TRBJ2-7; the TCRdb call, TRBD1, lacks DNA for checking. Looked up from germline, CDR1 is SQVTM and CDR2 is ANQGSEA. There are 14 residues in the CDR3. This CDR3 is CSVDLGGGSYEQYF.

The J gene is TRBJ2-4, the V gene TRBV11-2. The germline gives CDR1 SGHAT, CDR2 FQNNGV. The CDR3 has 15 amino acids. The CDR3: CASSLYRLAKNIQYF.

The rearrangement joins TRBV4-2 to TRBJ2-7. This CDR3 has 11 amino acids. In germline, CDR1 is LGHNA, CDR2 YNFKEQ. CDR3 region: CASSDPYEQYF.

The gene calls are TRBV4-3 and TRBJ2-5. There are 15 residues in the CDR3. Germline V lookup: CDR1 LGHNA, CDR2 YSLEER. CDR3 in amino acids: CASSQDAGYQETQYF.

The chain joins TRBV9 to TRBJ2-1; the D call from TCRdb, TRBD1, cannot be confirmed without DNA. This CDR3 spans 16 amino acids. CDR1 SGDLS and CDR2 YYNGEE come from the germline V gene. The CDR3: CASSGTGTGGYNEQFF.

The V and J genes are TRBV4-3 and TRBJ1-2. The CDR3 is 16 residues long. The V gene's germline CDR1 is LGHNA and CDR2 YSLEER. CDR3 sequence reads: CASSQGWQTWGSGYTF.

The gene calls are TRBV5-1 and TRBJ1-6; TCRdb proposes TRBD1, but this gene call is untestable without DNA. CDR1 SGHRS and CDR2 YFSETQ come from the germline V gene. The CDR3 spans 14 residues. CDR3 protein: CASSATLGGSPLHF. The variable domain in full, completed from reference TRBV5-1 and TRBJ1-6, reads KAGVTQTPRYLIKTRGQQVTLSCSPISGHRSVSWYQQTPGQGLQFLFEYFSETQRNKGNFPGRFSGRQFSNSRSEMNVSTLELGDSALYLCASSATLGGSPLHFGNGTRLTVT.

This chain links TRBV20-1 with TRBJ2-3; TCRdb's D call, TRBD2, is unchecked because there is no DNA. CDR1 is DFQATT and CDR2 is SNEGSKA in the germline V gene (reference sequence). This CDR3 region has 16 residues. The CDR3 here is CSARPWTSAGTDTQYF.

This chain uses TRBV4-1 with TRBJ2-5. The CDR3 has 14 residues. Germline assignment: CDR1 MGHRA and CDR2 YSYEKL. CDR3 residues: CASSQEPGKETQYF.

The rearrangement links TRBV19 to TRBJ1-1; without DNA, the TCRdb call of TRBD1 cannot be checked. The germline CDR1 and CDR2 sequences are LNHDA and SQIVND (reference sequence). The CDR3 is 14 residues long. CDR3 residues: CDSSSEGQNTEAFF.

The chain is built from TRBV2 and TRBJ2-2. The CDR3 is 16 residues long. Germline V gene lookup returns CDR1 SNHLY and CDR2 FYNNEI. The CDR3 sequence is CASSELGHSTTGELFF.

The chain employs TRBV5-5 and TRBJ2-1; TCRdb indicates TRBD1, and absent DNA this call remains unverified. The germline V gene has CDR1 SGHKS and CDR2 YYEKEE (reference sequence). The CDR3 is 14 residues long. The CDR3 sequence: CASSGRTGGNEQFF.